The 19 T cell receptor beta chains below were found in one sample sequenced in a study of cytomegalovirus exposure and HLA in healthy donors. Primers: 60 Vbeta forward and 13 Jbeta reverse. Produced via immunoSEQ multiplex PCR; TCRdb's table is partial and in-frame only. The top ten hold about 2% of the sample, which has tens of thousands of clones, about 65% seen once. The sequencing input was PBMCs. The receptor source for this set is a woman in her twenties or thirties in good health and CMV-seronegative.

The chain recombines TRBV5-1 with TRBJ1-2; 9 positions match TRBD1. This CDR3 comprises 14 residues. In germline, CDR1 is SGHRS, CDR2 YFSETQ. The J segment lost 0 bases and the V segment lost 7 bases, leaving 4 bases of the junction unmatched. DNA for the CDR3: TGCGCCAGCGGAACAGGGGGCTCTAACTATGGCTACACCTTC. The encoded protein is CASGTGGSNYGYTF.

The CDR3 protein is CASSQDRTSGGETQYF. DNA of the CDR3: TGCGCCAGCAGCCAAGATCGGACTAGCGGGGGAGAGACCCAGTACTTC. The rearrangement joins TRBV4-3 to TRBJ2-5, with TRBD2 matching over 13 bases. The CDR3 runs 16 residues. V lost 0 bases and J lost 4; bases outside the gene matches: 2. The germline CDR1 and CDR2 sequences are LGHNA and YSLEER.

The chain joins TRBV7-6 to TRBJ1-2; D is possibly TRBD1 (5 bases). The ends were cut back, 4 bases at V and 7 bases at J, with 13 bases in the middle. The CDR3 has 13 amino acids. CDR1 and CDR2 from the germline V gene are SGHVS and FNYEAQ. The DNA of the CDR3 is TGTGCCAGCAGCTCGGCCAGGGAAAGTGGCTACACCTTC. Translating it yields CASSSARESGYTF.

V usage is TRBV6-1 and J usage is TRBJ2-1, with 8 bases fitting TRBD2. The CDR3 sequence is 11 residues long. J was trimmed by 10 bases and V by 6 bases; bases with no gene match: 2. Germline V gives CDR1 MNHNS, CDR2 SASEGT. The CDR3 sequence: CASRGGGEQFF. The DNA for the CDR3 is TGTGCCAGCAGGGGCGGGGGGGAGCAGTTCTTC.

The V call is TRBV2, the J call TRBJ1-2; tentatively, D is TRBD1 (5 bases). With 8 bases removed from V and 6 bases from J, the gap between germline ends came to 10 bases. Germline values: CDR1 SNHLY, CDR2 FYNNEI. The CDR3 contains 11 residues. The CDR3 sequence: CASGQGNGYTF. CDR3 DNA: TGTGCCAGCGGGCAGGGAAATGGCTACACCTTC.

The chain links TRBV20-1 to TRBJ1-3, with no clear D. Germline CDR1 and CDR2: DFQATT and SNEGSKA (reference sequence). Trimming left V 4 bases short and J 4 bases short, with 5 bases between. The CDR3 totals 11 residues. In DNA form, the CDR3 reads TGCAGTGCTACGGTAGGAAACACCATATATTTT. Translation: CSATVGNTIYF.

This sequence joins TRBV7-8 and TRBJ1-6; TRBD1 agrees at 7 bases. From germline, CDR1 is SGHVS and CDR2 FQNEAQ. V was pared by 3 bases and J by 8 bases, with 1 base of the junction left unmatched. CDR3 length: 13 amino acids. As DNA, the CDR3 is TGTGCCAGCAGCTTCAGGGGGGATTCACCCCTCCACTTT. Its translation is CASSFRGDSPLHF.

The V and J genes are TRBV11-2 and TRBJ2-7, with a tentative D call TRBD1 (5 bases). The CDR3 runs to 16 residues. CDR1 is SGHAT and CDR2 is FQNNGV in the germline V gene. V dropped 0 bases and J dropped 5 bases, with 17 bases sitting between them. This CDR3 reads CASSLDLGQGVHEQYF. The CDR3 nucleotides read TGTGCCAGCAGCTTAGATCTCGGGCAGGGCGTCCACGAGCAGTACTTC. The complete variable domain, with remaining parts taken from reference TRBV11-2 and TRBJ2-7, reads EAGVAQSPRYKIIEKRQSVAFWCNPISGHATLYWYQQILGQGPKLLIQFQNNGVVDDSQLPKDRFSAERLKGVDSTLKIQPAKLEDSAVYLCASSLDLGQGVHEQYFGPGTRLTVT.

About this clone itself: The identical CDR3 is also encoded by other nucleotide sequences in the sample. The chain joins TRBV7-8 to TRBJ2-7; D ambiguous. Looked up from germline, CDR1 is SGHVS and CDR2 is FQNEAQ. There are 14 residues in the CDR3. Trimming took off 5 bases at V and 2 bases at J, with 13 bases between the two ends. The CDR3 protein is CASSKEQSAYEQYF. The CDR3 DNA sequence: TGTGCCAGCAGCAAAGAACAGTCGGCCTACGAGCAGTACTTC. Looking up the rest from reference TRBV7-8 and TRBJ2-7 gives the full variable domain: GAGVSQSPRYKVAKRGQDVALRCDPISGHVSLFWYQQALGQGPEFLTYFQNEAQLDKSGLPSDRFFAERPEGSVSTLKIQRTQQEDSAVYLCASSKEQSAYEQYFGPGTRLTVT.

This clone came up a few times. This chain uses TRBV29-1 with TRBJ2-7, with D tentatively TRBD1 (6 bases). This CDR3 region has 11 residues. Trimming took off 5 bases at V and 4 bases at J, with 9 bases between the two ends. Germline CDR1 SQVTM, CDR2 ANQGSEA. CDR3 coding DNA: TGCAGCGTTTTGCAGGGGTACGAGCAGTACTTC. It codes for CSVLQGYEQYF.

J is TRBJ1-4 and V is TRBV11-3, with 7 bases matching TRBD1. V was clipped by 4 bases and J by 5 bases; unmatched bases: 7. The CDR3 sequence is 15 residues long. Per the germline V gene, CDR1 is SGHNT and CDR2 is YENEEA. CDR3 bases: TGTGCCAGCAGCTCCAACTACAGGGGAAATGAAAAACTGTTTTTT. It is translated as CASSSNYRGNEKLFF.

V usage is TRBV5-1 and J usage is TRBJ1-6, with D perhaps matching TRBD1 (6 bases). This CDR3 region has 18 residues. CDR1 is SGHRS and CDR2 is YFSETQ in the germline V gene. V lost 0 bases and J lost 0, with 13 bases in between. The CDR3 protein is CASSLVGTLSSYNSPLHF. In DNA form, the CDR3 reads TGCGCCAGCAGCTTGGTCGGGACACTGAGCTCCTATAATTCACCCCTCCACTTT.

This clone has only a few counts. The rearrangement uses TRBV7-3 and TRBJ1-6, with D hard to call. The germline gives CDR1 SGHTA, CDR2 FQGTGA. The germline V and J ends were trimmed by 2 bases and 7 bases, with 12 bases remaining between them. The CDR3 covers 15 residues. The DNA of the CDR3 is TGTGCCAGCAGCTTAGGAGCGTCAGTAAATTCACCCCTCCACTTT. Its translation: CASSLGASVNSPLHF.

The V and J genes are TRBV5-4 and TRBJ1-6; 7 nucleotides align to TRBD1. Germline V gene data show CDR1 as SGHNT and CDR2 as YYREEE (reference sequence). Trimming removed 3 bases from V and 13 bases from J; junction bases left unmatched: 13. This CDR3 spans 15 amino acids. CDR3 DNA: TGTGCCAGCAGCTCGGCCGGGACAGCCCCGGGGCCCCTCCACTTT. It is translated as CASSSAGTAPGPLHF.

This clone was seen once. The chain links TRBV9 to TRBJ2-5; 11 bases align to TRBD1. The DNA matches TRBJ2-7 better at its end, which makes the J call doubtful. Germline CDR1 SGDLS, CDR2 YYNGEE. This CDR3 spans 14 amino acids. The CDR3 loop is CASSEGQGGHEQYF. The CDR3 DNA sequence: TGTGCCAGCAGCGAGGGACAGGGGGGCCACGAGCAGTACTTC.

The chain carries TRBV5-1 and TRBJ2-5; 8 bases are a match to TRBD1. Germline assignment: CDR1 SGHRS and CDR2 YFSETQ. V lost 0 bases and J lost 5; bases outside the gene matches: 3. The CDR3 contains 14 residues. In DNA, the CDR3 is TGCGCCAGCAGCTTGGGCCGGGACAGGGAGACCCAGTACTTC. This codes for CASSLGRDRETQYF.

The chain is built from TRBV4-3 and TRBJ1-5; D is uncertain. Germline CDR1 and CDR2: LGHNA and YSLEER. The germline V and J ends were trimmed by 1 base and 0 bases, with 7 bases remaining between them. This CDR3 is 15 amino acids long. The CDR3 DNA follows: TGCGCCAGCAGCCAAGTTACTAATAGCAATCAGCCCCAGCATTTT. As protein: CASSQVTNSNQPQHF.

A word on this clone: The sample holds other DNA sequences that translate to the same CDR3. V usage is TRBV7-2 and J usage is TRBJ1-5; D possibly corresponds to TRBD1 (5 bases). Germline CDR1 SGHTA, CDR2 FQGNSA. V was pared by 1 base and J by 6 bases, with 13 bases between. This CDR3 region has 15 residues. CDR3 DNA: TGTGCCAGCAGCTTAGGTCCAGGGTTGAGTCAGCCCCAGCATTTT. Its translation: CASSLGPGLSQPQHF.

The chain couples TRBV6-6 to TRBJ1-1; 7 bases align to TRBD1. V lost 4 bases and J lost 5; bases outside the gene matches: 7. Germline CDR1 and CDR2: MNHNY and SVGAGI (reference sequence). The length of the CDR3 is 14 residues. For the CDR3, the DNA is TGTGCCAGCAGTTTCACAGGGGATGGGACTGAAGCTTTCTTT. This sequence encodes CASSFTGDGTEAFF.